This T cell receptor (beta chain) was captured in a study of T cells in Graves' hyperthyroidism and ophthalmopathy. Using RNA transcripts as the source, TCR beta CDR3 regions were amplified. First-round RT-PCR with HTBI primers amplified the TCR CDR3 region. From the multiplex PCR reads, TCRdb called clonotypes with MiXCR, one entry per CDR3 protein. The sample holds about 600,000 distinct CDR3 sequences, about 16% seen once. This CDR3 comprises 15 residues. Germline CDR1 and CDR2: SGHTA and FQGNSA. V lost 5 bases to trimming and J lost 4 bases, with 16 bases between them. The sequence was collected from a woman between 40 and 55 years old with Graves' ophthalmopathy. This chain joins TRBV7-2 and TRBJ2-3; TRBD1 is a possible D gene (6 bases). The specimen was blood. The CDR3 loop reads CASSPQTGLADTQYF. The CDR3 DNA sequence: TGTGCCAGCAGCCCGCAAACAGGGCTGGCAGATACGCAGTATTTT. The entire variable domain, with the rest obtained from reference TRBV7-2 and TRBJ2-3, is as follows: GAGVSQSPSNKVTEKGKDVELRCDPISGHTALYWYRQSLGQGLEFLIYFQGNSAPDKSGLPSDRFSAERTGGSVSTLTIQRTQQEDSAVYLCASSPQTGLADTQYFGPGTRLTVL.